This T cell receptor beta chain stems from a study of shared clonotypes between healthy human individuals. Whole-study findings and limits: Sharing across four donors was highest in naive CD4 (roughly 5%) and lowest in memory CD8 (about 0.4%).

Assay used: immunoSEQ multiplex PCR; TCRdb lists only in-frame clones, some missing. The sample has millions of clones, around 94% seen once; the top ten hold under 0.15%. Details on this clone: Antigen: not known.

Healthy and HIV-negative, the adult donors had no recent acute infections or vaccinations. Investigators divided CD4+ cells into CD45RA+ naive and CD45RA-negative memory subsets. The CDR3 contains 15 residues. Losses at the gene ends were 2 bases for V and 2 bases for J; bases not matched to a gene: 5. The germline V gene has CDR1 GTSNPN and CDR2 SVGIG (reference sequence). The rearrangement uses TRBV30 and TRBJ2-5; 10 bases are shared with TRBD2. The receptor's source is a man aged 18-30 years in good health. The sample was naive CD4+ T cells sorted from blood. Subset indicated: CD45RA+ positively selected. CDR3 sequence: CAWSYLAGEQETQYF. CDR3 bases: TGTGCCTGGAGTTACCTAGCGGGAGAGCAAGAGACCCAGTACTTC.